This TCR beta chain was sequenced during a study of read filtering for tumor transcriptome and immune sequencing. Study-level background: R-ISS stage counts were eight or nine for I, about 15 for II, six or seven for III. RNA-seq yielded only roughly 75 to 1,300 TCR reads, IR-seq about 4 to 10.27 million. After DNase treatment, RNA was made into whole-transcriptome libraries.

This clonotype has ten or more counts. Its target is unknown. General study results and limits: The CD138-negative fraction was mixed bone marrow immune cells, not pure T cells.

CDR1 is SQVTM, CDR2 ANQGSEA, per germline. The V gene end was trimmed by 7 bases and the J gene end by 15 bases; junction bases not matched to a gene: 6. The CDR3 has 11 residues. From around 440 ng of RNA, a library with molecular barcoded alpha/delta and beta/gamma adaptors was made. One entry per CDR3 protein results from TCRdb running MiXCR on the reads. The data hold 25,000 or so distinct CDR3 sequences, with approximately 22% observed a single time. Sequenced input: a population of CD138-negative cells sorted from bone marrow. This chain links TRBV29-1 with TRBJ2-1, with 13 positions matching TRBD2. This TCR came from a donor aged 40 or over with multiple myeloma. The DNA of the CDR3 is TGCAGCGCCGGACTAGCGGGAGTAGGGTTCTTC. Protein: CSAGLAGVGFF.